The next 15 T cell receptor beta chains were all read from a single sample in a study of CD8+ T cells in alopecia areata. Extracted RNA was reverse transcribed, and the resulting cDNA served as sequencing template. The protocol was immunoSEQ multiplex PCR, while the TCRdb copy is restricted to in-frame clones and leaves out a portion. In the table there are roughly 200,000 clones, 63% of which are singletons. Here the sequenced sample was CD4+ T cells sorted from blood, taken at week 0. The receptors here all came from a human donor with alopecia areata.

The chain couples TRBV9 to TRBJ1-1, with TRBD1 matching over 8 bases. CDR3 length equals 14 residues. Germline CDR1 reads SGDLS; CDR2 reads YYNGEE. The junction had 5 bases not matched to a gene; V was cut back by 2 bases and J by 5 bases. The chain's CDR3 is CASSVQGASTEAFF. CDR3 coding DNA: TGTGCCAGCAGCGTGCAGGGGGCGAGTACTGAAGCTTTCTTT.

This chain connects TRBV7-8 to TRBJ1-6; D is undetermined. Germline-derived CDR1 and CDR2 are SGHVS and FQNEAQ. V was clipped by 2 bases and J by 0 bases, with 8 bases between them. The CDR3 is 16 amino acids. Here the CDR3 DNA reads TGTGCCAGCAGCTTATCTGCAAGCTCCTATAATTCACCCCTCCACTTT. Translated: CASSLSASSYNSPLHF.

This clone occurred a few times. V is TRBV6-6 and J is TRBJ2-7; TRBD1 agrees at 8 bases. After removal of 4 bases from V and 4 bases from J, the junction contained 6 bases not matched to a gene. The germline CDR1 and CDR2 sequences are MNHNY and SVGAGI (reference sequence). The CDR3 runs 14 residues. CDR3 region: CASSSGQGAYEQYF. As DNA, the CDR3 is TGTGCCAGCAGTTCGGGGCAGGGGGCTTACGAGCAGTACTTC.

The chain recombines TRBV14 with TRBJ1-1; a weak D match, TRBD1 (6 bases). CDR1 is SGHDN and CDR2 is FVKESK in the germline V gene. The CDR3 has 14 residues. Trimming shortened V by 0 bases and J by 4 bases, and 9 bases separated the two germline ends. CDR3 amino acids: CASSQDGGGTEAFF. The CDR3, as DNA: TGTGCCAGCAGCCAAGATGGGGGCGGCACTGAAGCTTTCTTT.

The rearrangement links TRBV9 to TRBJ1-1; D uncertain. V was trimmed by 1 base and J by 0 bases, leaving 10 bases between them. Per the germline V gene, CDR1 is SGDLS and CDR2 is YYNGEE. This CDR3 contains 15 residues. The CDR3 loop is CASSVTVGLNTEAFF. CDR3 bases: TGTGCCAGCAGCGTAACAGTCGGATTGAACACTGAAGCTTTCTTT. The complete variable domain, with remaining parts taken from reference TRBV9 and TRBJ1-1, reads DSGVTQTPKHLITATGQRVTLRCSPRSGDLSVYWYQQSLDQGLQFLIQYYNGEERAKGNILERFSAQQFPDLHSELNLSSLELGDSALYFCASSVTVGLNTEAFFGQGTRLTVV.

The chain joins TRBV25-1 to TRBJ1-1; the D gene is possibly TRBD1 (6 bases). The CDR3 is 12 residues long. Looked up from germline, CDR1 is MGHDK and CDR2 is SYGVNS. Trimming removed 5 bases from V and 7 bases from J, with 11 bases in between. The chain's CDR3 is CASSPGAGEAFF. The CDR3 bases are TGTGCCAGCAGTCCAGGGGCTGGTGAAGCTTTCTTT. Using reference TRBV25-1 and TRBJ1-1 for the parts outside the CDR3, the full variable domain is EADIYQTPRYLVIGTGKKITLECSQTMGHDKMYWYQQDPGMELHLIHYSYGVNSTEKGDLSSESTVSRIRTEHFPLTLESARPSHTSQYLCASSPGAGEAFFGQGTRLTVV.

This sequence joins TRBV28 and TRBJ2-1; 12 bases are a match to TRBD1. V was pared by 5 bases and J by 8 bases, with 7 bases of the junction left unmatched. Germline V gene sequence: CDR1 MDHEN, CDR2 SYDVKM. This CDR3 is built from 15 residues. CDR3 loop: CASSLGQGAFDEQFF. In DNA form, the CDR3 reads TGTGCCAGCAGTCTGGGACAGGGGGCGTTCGATGAGCAGTTCTTC. Variable domain in full (rest from reference TRBV28 and TRBJ2-1): DVKVTQSSRYLVKRTGEKVFLECVQDMDHENMFWYRQDPGLGLRLIYFSYDVKMKEKGDIPEGYSVSREKKERFSLILESASTNQTSMYLCASSLGQGAFDEQFFGPGTRLTVL.

The chain employs TRBV30 and TRBJ1-2; D remains ambiguous. Germline CDR1 reads GTSNPN; CDR2 reads SVGIG (reference sequence). Trimming took off 2 bases at V and 7 bases at J, with 14 bases between the two ends. CDR3 length equals 13 residues. The CDR3 bases are TGTGCCTGGAGTTATAGGACGGAGAGTGGCTACACCTTC. Protein product: CAWSYRTESGYTF.

This chain joins TRBV29-1 and TRBJ1-2; no reliable D call. V shed 4 bases and J shed 4 bases, with 13 bases lying between them. The germline CDR1 and CDR2 sequences are SQVTM and ANQGSEA. The CDR3 has 13 residues. CDR3 sequence (DNA): TGCAGCGTTGCGTCAGGAGTTGGCTATGGCTACACCTTC. Its protein product is CSVASGVGYGYTF.

The CDR3 nucleotides read TGTGCCAGCAGCCAAGATGTTGCGGGAGGACAGTATTTT. This encodes CASSQDVAGGQYF. This sequence joins TRBV4-2 and TRBJ2-3; 8 bases fit TRBD2. Germline assignment: CDR1 LGHNA and CDR2 YNFKEQ. With V trimmed by 0 bases and J by 12 bases, 5 bases remained unmatched. The CDR3 contains 13 residues.

The J gene is TRBJ2-7, the V gene TRBV10-3, with 9 bases lining up with TRBD1. With 10 bases clipped from V and 7 bases from J, the junction kept 14 bases outside the gene matches. From germline, CDR1 is ENHRY and CDR2 SYGVKD. The CDR3 runs 14 residues. CDR3 amino acids: CATKGQGGLKEQYF. The CDR3 DNA sequence: TGTGCCACTAAGGGACAGGGAGGATTGAAAGAGCAGTACTTC.

Only a few counts were recorded for this clone. The J gene is TRBJ1-1, the V gene TRBV4-1; D is undetermined. Trimming removed 1 base at V and 3 bases at J, with 6 bases between. Germline lookup yields CDR1 MGHRA and CDR2 YSYEKL. The CDR3 length is 13 residues. The chain's CDR3 is CASSQGRDTEAFF. CDR3 in DNA: TGCGCCAGCAGCCAAGGGCGGGACACTGAAGCTTTCTTT.

The V call is TRBV30, the J call TRBJ1-6; no reliable D call. This CDR3 contains 13 residues. The germline CDR1 and CDR2 sequences are GTSNPN and SVGIG (reference sequence). V lost 2 bases, J lost 7 bases, and 9 bases lay in between. CDR3 protein: CAWSPQQNSPLHF. The CDR3 region has the DNA TGTGCCTGGAGTCCTCAACAGAATTCACCCCTCCACTTT.

The table lists this clone with a few counts. This chain joins TRBV5-6 and TRBJ2-7; no definite D call. Germline lookup yields CDR1 SGHDT and CDR2 YYEEEE. V was trimmed by 3 bases and J by 0 bases, leaving 10 bases between them. This CDR3 contains 14 residues. CDR3 amino acids: CASSSDGSSYEQYF. The DNA of the CDR3 is TGTGCCAGCAGCTCGGACGGAAGCTCCTACGAGCAGTACTTC.

The genes are TRBV2 and TRBJ1-2, with a weak D call TRBD1 (5 bases). The CDR3 totals 14 residues. In germline, CDR1 is SNHLY, CDR2 FYNNEI. Trimming removed 5 bases at V and 4 bases at J, with 14 bases between. DNA of the CDR3: TGTGCCAGCAGTCAAACAGGCCCGTCCTATGGCTACACCTTC. Translation gives CASSQTGPSYGYTF.